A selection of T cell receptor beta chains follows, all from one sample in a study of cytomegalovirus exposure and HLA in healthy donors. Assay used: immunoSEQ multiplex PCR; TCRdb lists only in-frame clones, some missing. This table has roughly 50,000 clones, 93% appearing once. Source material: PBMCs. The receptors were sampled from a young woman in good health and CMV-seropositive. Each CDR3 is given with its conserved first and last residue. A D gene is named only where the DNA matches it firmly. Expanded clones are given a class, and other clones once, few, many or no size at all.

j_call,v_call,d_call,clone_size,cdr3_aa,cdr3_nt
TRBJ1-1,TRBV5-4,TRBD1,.,CASSTTGGKDTEAFF,TGTGCCAGCAGCACGACAGGGGGCAAGGACACTGAAGCTTTCTTT
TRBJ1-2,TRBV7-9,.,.,CASSLDPSTEGYTF,TGTGCCAGCAGCTTAGACCCCTCAACGGAGGGCTACACCTTC
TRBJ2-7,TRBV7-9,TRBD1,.,CASRSTGVSGEQYF,TGTGCCAGCAGATCCACAGGGGTGTCAGGCGAGCAGTACTTC
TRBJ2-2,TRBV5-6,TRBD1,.,CASSLETGGSGELFF,TGTGCCAGCAGCTTGGAGACAGGGGGGTCCGGGGAGCTGTTTTTT
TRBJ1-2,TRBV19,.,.,CASSSDFGGYGYTF,TGTGCCAGTAGTTCCGATTTTGGAGGCTATGGCTACACCTTC
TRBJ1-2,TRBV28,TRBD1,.,CASRPGQGGNYGYTF,TGTGCCAGCCGGCCCGGACAGGGGGGAAACTATGGCTACACCTTC
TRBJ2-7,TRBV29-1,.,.,CSVDGRGGEQYF,TGCAGCGTCGATGGACGAGGAGGGGAGCAGTACTTC
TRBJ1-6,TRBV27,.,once,CASSLWGGEGSPLHF,TGTGCCAGCAGTTTATGGGGGGGAGAAGGGTCACCCCTCCACTTT
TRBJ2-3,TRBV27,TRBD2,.,CASKRGLAGRDTQYF,TGTGCCAGCAAACGCGGACTAGCGGGGAGGGATACGCAGTATTTT
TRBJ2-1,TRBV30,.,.,CAWSGTHEQFF,TGTGCCTGGTCCGGGACTCATGAGCAGTTCTTC
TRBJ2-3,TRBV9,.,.,CASSVDPGGPLVTQYF,TGTGCCAGCAGCGTAGATCCGGGGGGCCCACTAGTTACGCAGTATTTT
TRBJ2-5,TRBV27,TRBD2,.,CASSLFSGDGETQYF,TGTGCCAGCAGCCTTTTTAGCGGGGACGGGGAGACCCAGTACTTC
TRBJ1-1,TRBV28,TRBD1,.,CASSPGQATEAFF,TGTGCCAGCAGTCCCGGACAGGCCACTGAAGCTTTCTTT
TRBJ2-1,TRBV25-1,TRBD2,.,CASSEYKGFGGDNEQFF,TGTGCCAGCAGTGAATATAAGGGGTTTGGGGGGGACAATGAGCAGTTCTTC
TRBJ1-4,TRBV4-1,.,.,CASSQAPPELFF,TGCGCCAGCAGCCAAGCCCCCCCCGAACTGTTTTTT
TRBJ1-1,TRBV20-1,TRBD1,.,CSARRTGEAFF,TGCAGTGCTAGAAGGACAGGAGAAGCTTTCTTT
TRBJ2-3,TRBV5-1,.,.,CASSSGRGGGTDTQYF,TGCGCCAGCAGCTCAGGTAGGGGGGGAGGCACAGATACGCAGTATTTT
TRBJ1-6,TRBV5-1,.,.,CASSLATGRSGSPLHF,TGCGCCAGCAGCTTGGCGACAGGTCGCAGTGGATCACCCCTCCACTTT
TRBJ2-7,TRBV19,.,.,CASSLDDSLPYEQYF,TGTGCCAGTAGTCTGGATGACAGCTTACCCTACGAGCAGTACTTC
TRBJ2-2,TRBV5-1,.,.,CASSLSTGNTGELFF,TGCGCCAGCAGCTTGTCCACAGGGAACACCGGGGAGCTGTTTTTT
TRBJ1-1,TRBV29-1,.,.,CSVLEPGEWANTEAFF,TGCAGCGTTTTGGAACCAGGGGAATGGGCGAACACTGAAGCTTTCTTT
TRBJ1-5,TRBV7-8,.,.,CASSFVTTPGWNQPQHF,TGTGCCAGCAGCTTTGTCACCACACCGGGATGGAATCAGCCCCAGCATTTT
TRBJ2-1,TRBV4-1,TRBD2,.,CASRASGGPHNEQFF,TGCGCCAGCAGGGCTAGCGGGGGGCCCCACAATGAGCAGTTCTTC
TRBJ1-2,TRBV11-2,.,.,CASSPEPYGYTF,TGTGCCAGCAGCCCCGAGCCCTATGGCTACACCTTC
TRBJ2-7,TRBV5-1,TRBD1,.,CASSPIGQGAGYEQYF,TGCGCCAGCAGCCCCATCGGACAGGGGGCAGGCTACGAGCAGTACTTC
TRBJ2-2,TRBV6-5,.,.,CASSYRRDTHGELFF,TGTGCCAGCAGTTACCGCCGGGACACCCACGGGGAGCTGTTTTTT
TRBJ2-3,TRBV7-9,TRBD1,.,CASPPHGQGPTDTQYF,TGTGCCAGCCCCCCGCACGGACAGGGTCCCACAGATACGCAGTATTTT